The TCR beta chain described here comes from a study of T cell responses to AZD1222 COVID-19 vaccine. Study outcomes and limitations: Epitopes outside B.1.351 and B.1.1.7 mutated regions reportedly drew nearly half of spike TCRs. Baseline testing showed seropositivity in only 5 or 6 AZD1222 recipients.

The germline V gene encodes CDR1 SGHDN and CDR2 FVKESK. The CDR3 runs 13 residues. The germline V and J ends were trimmed by 1 base and 6 bases, with 7 bases remaining between them. Worth noting for this clone: Its target is not known.

Data came from immunoSEQ multiplex PCR; TCRdb stores just in-frame clones and leaves some out. There are roughly 96,000 clones in the sample; around 87% occur only once, and about 12% lies in the top ten. The sample was peripheral blood, taken 28 days after the second AZD1222 dose. This clonotype was sampled from an adult who received the AZD1222 COVID-19 vaccine. The chain uses TRBV14 and TRBJ1-5; D not resolved. The CDR3 loop is CASSQGGAQPQHF. In nucleotides, the CDR3 is TGTGCCAGCAGCCAAGGGGGAGCTCAGCCCCAGCATTTT. The full variable domain, rest sourced from reference TRBV14 and TRBJ1-5, is EAGVTQFPSHSVIEKGQTVTLRCDPISGHDNLYWYRRVMGKEIKFLLHFVKESKQDESGMPNNRFLAERTGGTYSTLKVQPAELEDSGVYFCASSQGGAQPQHFGDGTRLSIL.